This TCR beta chain originates from a study of T cells expressing NK-cell markers. Per the germline V gene, CDR1 is MNHNS and CDR2 is SASEGT. The CDR3 is 17 amino acids. For each CDR3 protein, TCRdb gives one entry from its re-call of the 5' RACE reads, without DNA. In total, the table holds 300,000 or so distinct CDR3 sequences. Sequenced input: blood T cells: a sorted CD56 or NKG2C T cell subset, CD4+ or CD8+ T cells, or bulk PBMC T cells (not recorded which). The TCR comes from a woman between 18 and 69 years old in good health. The chain joins TRBV6-1 to TRBJ2-2; lacking DNA, the TRBD1 call made by TCRdb goes unchecked. The CDR3 sequence is CASSDVGTGGNTGELFF.